What follows are 27 T cell receptor beta chains derived from one specimen sequenced in a study of identical twins. TCRdb independently ran MiXCR on the 5' RACE reads; one entry per CDR3 protein. The sample has 500,000 to 600,000 distinct CDR3 sequences, 22% seen once. This sample also appeared in a second study, on T cells expressing NK-cell markers.

Sequencing input: CD4+ T cells sorted from blood. The receptors shown here come from a woman younger than 30 in good health.

This clonotype appeared a few times. The rearrangement links TRBV7-8 to TRBJ1-1, with D unresolved. Trimming left V 3 bases short and J 4 bases short, with 18 bases between. This CDR3 is 16 amino acids long. The germline CDR1 and CDR2 sequences are SGHVS and FQNEAQ. The CDR3 region has the DNA TGTGCCAGCAGCTTTTATAGTAAGGACGCGGGCACTGAAGCTTTCTTT. Translation: CASSFYSKDAGTEAFF.

The table lists this clonotype with a few counts. The rearrangement joins TRBV15 to TRBJ2-7, with D hard to call. CDR3 length: 15 amino acids. Trimming took 1 base from V and 0 from J, leaving 10 bases between them. The germline V gene encodes CDR1 LNHNV and CDR2 YYDKDF (reference sequence). In DNA form, the CDR3 reads TGTGCCACCAGCAGAGGAGGTGCGGACTCCTACGAGCAGTACTTC. As protein: CATSRGGADSYEQYF.

This clonotype turned up a few times. This chain connects TRBV5-1 to TRBJ2-7; D is perhaps TRBD1 (5 bases). Germline V gives CDR1 SGHRS, CDR2 YFSETQ. V was pared by 0 bases and J by 1 base, with 17 bases between. This CDR3 has 17 residues. The CDR3 sequence: CASSLEPGAARSYEQYF. For the CDR3, the DNA is TGCGCCAGCAGCTTGGAGCCTGGGGCAGCGAGATCCTACGAGCAGTACTTC.

This chain links TRBV24-1 with TRBJ2-5, with 11 bases lining up with TRBD2. The germline gives CDR1 KGHDR, CDR2 SFDVKD. This CDR3 is 16 amino acids long. The V and J ends lost 3 bases and 4 bases, in that order; junction bases with no gene match: 6. This CDR3 reads CATSDPLAGASETQYF. The CDR3 coding sequence is TGTGCCACCAGTGATCCACTAGCGGGAGCGTCAGAGACCCAGTACTTC.

A remark on this clonotype: Sequence at one end of the junction differs from germline and may be a read error. The V and J genes are TRBV12-3 or TRBV12-4 and TRBJ2-1, with D possibly being TRBD1 or TRBD2 (5 bases each). This CDR3 spans 13 amino acids. The CDR3 nucleotides read TGTGCCAGCGGTTTGGGACGGTACGATGAGCAGTTCTTC. It encodes CASGLGRYDEQFF.

The chain uses TRBV6-5 and TRBJ2-1, with no clear D. Germline values: CDR1 MNHEY, CDR2 SVGAGI. CDR3 length: 13 residues. The V and J ends lost 2 bases and 5 bases respectively, with 7 bases between them. Here the CDR3 reads CASSYTPDNEQFF. The CDR3 nucleotides are TGTGCCAGCAGTTACACCCCTGACAATGAGCAGTTCTTC.

This clonotype came up a few times. The chain employs TRBV20-1 and TRBJ2-3; 8 bases fit TRBD2. The CDR3 spans 14 residues. In germline, CDR1 is DFQATT, CDR2 SNEGSKA (reference sequence). The trim removed 2 bases at V and 3 bases at J, leaving 4 bases unmatched. CDR3 DNA sequence: TGCAGTGCTAGATCGGGAGGGCCGACAGATACGCAGTATTTT. It yields the protein CSARSGGPTDTQYF.

The rearrangement uses TRBV6-2 or TRBV6-3 and TRBJ2-7, with D unresolved. The germline V gene has CDR1 MNHEY and CDR2 SVGEGT. CDR3 length: 14 residues. The V and J ends lost 0 bases and 0 bases respectively, with 6 bases between them. CDR3 residues: CASSYSESSYEQYF. In DNA, the CDR3 is TGTGCCAGCAGTTACTCGGAGAGCTCCTACGAGCAGTACTTC.

This clonotype occurred a few times. The gene calls are TRBV10-3 and TRBJ1-1; a weak D match, TRBD1 (6 bases). CDR3 length: 12 residues. The V gene lost 6 bases and the J gene lost 6 bases, with 11 bases spanning the gap. Germline CDR1 is ENHRY and CDR2 is SYGVKD. Here the CDR3 DNA reads TGTGCCATCAGGACACAGGGCTCTGAAGCTTTCTTT. This translates into CAIRTQGSEAFF.

The chain uses TRBV2 and TRBJ2-4; possible D gene TRBD2, 6 bases. The CDR3 is made up of 15 amino acids. Trimming pared 6 bases from V and 3 bases from J, leaving 15 bases between. CDR1 is SNHLY, CDR2 FYNNEI, per germline. CDR3: CASRPTGSGKNIQYF. The CDR3 DNA follows: TGTGCCAGCAGACCTACCGGGAGCGGCAAAAACATTCAGTACTTC.

This clonotype was counted at least ten times. V gene TRBV12-3 or TRBV12-4 combines with J gene TRBJ2-3, with D possibly matching TRBD2 (7 bases). This CDR3 contains 16 residues. Between the trimmed V and J ends, which lost 7 bases and 4 bases, there was a span of 21 bases. Written as DNA, the CDR3 is TGTGCCAGCACCCGGGGGAGGGGGAGGAGGTCAGATACGCAGTATTTT. This encodes CASTRGRGRRSDTQYF.

V is TRBV10-1 and J is TRBJ1-5; D is possibly TRBD1 (5 bases). The CDR3 has 20 amino acids. Per germline, CDR1 WNHNN and CDR2 SYGVQD (reference sequence). V lost 3 bases and J lost 4, with 28 bases in between. CDR3 region: CASSDSKTDTQCGGNQPQHF. CDR3 coding DNA: TGCGCCAGCAGTGACTCGAAAACGGACACCCAATGCGGGGGGAATCAGCCCCAGCATTTT.

The CDR3 here is CASSTASTGLDIQYF. Here the CDR3 DNA reads TGTGCCAGCAGCACCGCCTCGACAGGGTTGGACATTCAGTACTTC. This chain links TRBV5-6 with TRBJ2-4, with 7 bases fitting TRBD1. The germline V gene has CDR1 SGHDT and CDR2 YYEEEE. The CDR3 contains 15 residues. V was clipped by 4 bases and J by 8 bases; unmatched bases: 12.

This clonotype occurred many times. The chain joins TRBV5-6 to TRBJ2-1, with TRBD2 matching over 12 bases. The length of the CDR3 is 15 residues. V lost 3 bases to trimming and J lost 7 bases; unmatched junction nucleotides: 5. The germline V gene has CDR1 SGHDT and CDR2 YYEEEE. The CDR3 protein is CASSSLAGGRNEQFF. DNA of the CDR3: TGTGCCAGCAGCTCCCTAGCGGGGGGGCGAAATGAGCAGTTCTTC.

In this sample, this clonotype turned up many times. The chain employs TRBV5-1 and TRBJ2-2; 7 bases are shared with TRBD1. This CDR3 is 17 amino acids long. The J segment lost 1 base and the V segment lost 4 bases, leaving 10 bases of the junction unmatched. CDR1 and CDR2 (germline): SGHRS, YFSETQ. CDR3 DNA sequence: TGCGCCAGCAGCGAAGACCCCGGGACAGTGAACACCGGGGAGCTGTTTTTT. Its translation is CASSEDPGTVNTGELFF.

The chain carries TRBV4-2 and TRBJ2-3; possible D gene TRBD1, 6 bases. The CDR3 is 13 residues long. Between the trimmed V and J ends, which lost 4 bases and 6 bases, there was a span of 11 bases. Germline V gives CDR1 LGHNA, CDR2 YNFKEQ. In DNA form, the CDR3 reads TGTGCCAGCAGCCGGGGAGACAGGGATACGCAGTATTTT. This encodes CASSRGDRDTQYF.

This clonotype has more than one count but fewer than ten. This chain connects TRBV2 to TRBJ1-1; D is ambiguous. The V gene's germline CDR1 is SNHLY and CDR2 FYNNEI. Trimming took 1 base from V and 1 from J, leaving 10 bases between them. The CDR3 consists of 15 residues. CDR3 nucleotide sequence: TGTGCCAGCAGTGAAGAAGAGGGTCGGAACACTGAAGCTTTCTTT. It is translated as CASSEEEGRNTEAFF.

In its sample, this clonotype was seen a few times. CDR3 region: CASSALTSTDTQYF. The DNA of the CDR3 is TGTGCCAGCAGCGCCCTGACTAGCACAGATACGCAGTATTTT. The chain uses TRBV9 and TRBJ2-3; D not certain. CDR3 length: 14 amino acids. From germline, CDR1 is SGDLS and CDR2 YYNGEE. Trimming took 3 bases from V and 0 from J, leaving 8 bases between them.

The chain is built from TRBV5-5 and TRBJ2-1, with D perhaps matching TRBD2 (5 bases). CDR1 and CDR2 from the germline V gene are SGHKS and YYEKEE (reference sequence). The CDR3 consists of 13 residues. V was cut by 2 bases and J by 9 bases, with 12 bases left in between. The CDR3 DNA follows: TGTGCCAGCAGCTTACCGGGGAGTTCTGAGCAGTTCTTC. Protein product: CASSLPGSSEQFF.

The J gene is TRBJ2-1, the V gene TRBV12-3 or TRBV12-4, with D uncertain. There are 14 residues in the CDR3. Deletions cut 10 bases from V and 7 bases from J, with 20 bases between. For the CDR3, the DNA is TGTGCCACTACATGGGATCGGGTGACTAATGAGCAGTTCTTC. It translates to CATTWDRVTNEQFF.

This sequence joins TRBV18 and TRBJ2-7; 10 nucleotides match TRBD1. Germline loops: CDR1 KGHSH, CDR2 LQKENI. This CDR3 is 17 amino acids long. V lost 0 bases to trimming and J lost 2 bases; unmatched junction nucleotides: 7. For the CDR3, the DNA is TGTGCCAGCTCACCACCAGCCGGGACAGGGGCGACCTACGAGCAGTACTTC. It is translated as CASSPPAGTGATYEQYF.

This clonotype was seen only a few times. The genes are TRBV20-1 and TRBJ1-5; 7 nucleotides line up with TRBD1. Germline CDR1 and CDR2: DFQATT and SNEGSKA (reference sequence). This CDR3 is built from 13 residues. Trimming cost V 6 bases and J 4 bases; bases outside gene matches: 6. The CDR3 nucleotides read TGCAGTGCCCGGGGGACAGATAATCAGCCCCAGCATTTT. It is translated as CSARGTDNQPQHF.

This clonotype has only a few counts. V and J are TRBV6-6 and TRBJ2-2; no definite D call. The CDR3 spans 12 residues. CDR1 is MNHNY and CDR2 is SVGAGI in the germline V gene (reference sequence). V was pared by 6 bases and J by 6 bases, with 8 bases between. The CDR3 protein is CASRFLAGELFF. CDR3 sequence (DNA): TGTGCCAGCAGATTCCTTGCCGGGGAGCTGTTTTTT.

About this clonotype: A read error may account for a junction end that differs from germline. The rearrangement uses TRBV7-2 and TRBJ2-1; D ambiguous. The CDR3 spans 11 residues. CDR1 and CDR2 (germline): SGHTA, FQGNSA. The CDR3 here is CASSLEETQFF. The CDR3 coding sequence is TGTGCCAGTAGCTTAGAAGAAACGCAGTTCTTC.

This rearrangement joins TRBV12-3 or TRBV12-4 to TRBJ1-1; tentatively, D is TRBD1 (6 bases). The V gene lost 7 bases and the J gene lost 4 bases, with 16 bases spanning the gap. The CDR3 runs to 14 residues. DNA for the CDR3: TGTGCCAGCACTGTAACAGGGCCTGGCACTGAAGCTTTCTTT. It codes for CASTVTGPGTEAFF.

This clonotype was counted between two and nine times. The CDR3 here is CATSRDPKSGETQYF. The CDR3 coding sequence is TGTGCCACCAGCAGAGATCCCAAGAGCGGCGAGACCCAGTACTTC. The V gene is TRBV15, the J gene TRBJ2-5, with D perhaps TRBD2 (5 bases). The CDR3 is 15 amino acids. V dropped 0 bases and J dropped 5 bases, with 13 bases sitting between them. Germline V gene data show CDR1 as LNHNV and CDR2 as YYDKDF (reference sequence).

The chain employs TRBV20-1 and TRBJ1-1, with D perhaps TRBD1 (5 bases). Germline lookup yields CDR1 DFQATT and CDR2 SNEGSKA (reference sequence). The CDR3 consists of 13 residues. Trimming stripped 3 bases from V and 7 bases from J, with 15 bases between. The CDR3 region is CSASLVGGVEAFF. The CDR3 bases are TGCAGTGCTAGTCTGGTTGGGGGGGTTGAAGCTTTCTTT.